These 6 T cell receptor beta chains originate from one sample sequenced in a study of shared clonotypes between healthy human individuals. Sequencing was performed with immunoSEQ multiplex PCR; in TCRdb, only in-frame clones are kept and a portion is missing. The repertoire includes fewer than 700,000 clones, around three quarters of them detected once, and around 13% sits in the top ten. The sample taken for sequencing was PBMCs. These receptors originate from a woman aged 40-49 years in good health. Some clones in this sample may be carry-over from other donors' samples.

The CDR3 sequence is CASSGSRSQETQYF. The CDR3 DNA follows: TGCGCCAGCAGTGGCTCCCGGAGCCAAGAGACCCAGTACTTC. The chain is built from TRBV10-2 and TRBJ2-5, with D unclear. The V and J ends lost 4 bases and 1 base respectively, with 10 bases between them. The CDR3 is 14 residues long. CDR1 is WSHSY, CDR2 SAAADI, per germline.

The chain recombines TRBV5-4 with TRBJ2-5; D is perhaps TRBD1 (5 bases). The germline CDR1 and CDR2 sequences are SGHNT and YYREEE (reference sequence). This CDR3 spans 15 amino acids. Trimming pared 0 bases from V and 2 bases from J, leaving 11 bases between. The DNA for the CDR3 is TGTGCCAGCAGCTTGGGGGGCAGGACACAAGAGACCCAGTACTTC. Translation: CASSLGGRTQETQYF.

The V gene is TRBV11-2, the J gene TRBJ2-5, with a tentative D call TRBD1 (5 bases). Germline CDR1 reads SGHAT; CDR2 reads FQNNGV. The CDR3 extends over 15 amino acids. V lost 1 base to trimming and J lost 1 base, with 10 bases between them. The CDR3 bases are TGTGCCAGCAGCTTAGGTAGACAGTCCCAAGAGACCCAGTACTTC. This sequence encodes CASSLGRQSQETQYF.

This chain links TRBV19 with TRBJ2-1; TRBD2 matches at 9 bases. The CDR3 covers 16 residues. With V trimmed by 3 bases and J by 4 bases, 7 bases remained unmatched. The germline gives CDR1 LNHDA, CDR2 SQIVND (reference sequence). The CDR3 here is CASSISREGPYNEQFF. The CDR3 nucleotides are TGTGCCAGTAGTATCTCGCGGGAGGGACCTTACAATGAGCAGTTCTTC.

The chain employs TRBV4-1 and TRBJ2-7; TRBD2 matches 8 bases. Germline V CDR1 and CDR2: MGHRA, YSYEKL. Trimming cost V 3 bases and J 3 bases; bases outside gene matches: 7. The CDR3 is made up of 15 amino acids. The CDR3 nucleotides are TGCGCCAGCAGCCAGGCCGGGACTAGAGACTACGAGCAGTACTTC. Its protein is CASSQAGTRDYEQYF.

The rearrangement links TRBV7-9 to TRBJ2-1; TRBD2 aligns across 9 bases. The germline gives CDR1 SEHNR, CDR2 FQNEAQ (reference sequence). This CDR3 spans 15 amino acids. V lost 5 bases to trimming and J lost 7 bases; unmatched junction nucleotides: 9. The CDR3 nucleotides read TGTGCCAGCAGCCCCGGGGTAGCGGGAGAGAATGAGCAGTTCTTC. It yields the protein CASSPGVAGENEQFF.